This T cell receptor (beta chain) stems from a study of glioma-infiltrating T cells. Findings and caveats of the study: Tissue and blood shared very few CDR3 sequences.

Germline loops: CDR1 SGHTA, CDR2 FQGNSA. The CDR3 has 12 amino acids. Using RNA template, CDR3s of TCR alpha and beta were amplified with iRepertoire arm-PCR. Via MiXCR, TCRdb re-called the multiplex PCR reads, giving one row per CDR3 protein. The table shows some 110,000 distinct CDR3 sequences, with more than 20% occurring only once. Remarks on this clonotype: What it binds is unknown. A much more abundant neighbour one base away suggests this may be a read error.

This sequence was found in a human donor with low-grade glioma or glioblastoma, undergoing nonglioma brain surgery, or in good health (not recorded which). The chain recombines TRBV7-2 with TRBJ2-7; D is unresolved. What was sequenced was glioma tissue, nonneoplastic brain tissue, or PBMCs (not recorded which). CDR3 sequence reads: CARSLWPYEQYF. The CDR3 coding sequence is TGTGCCAGAAGCTTATGGCCCTACGAGCAGTACTTC.